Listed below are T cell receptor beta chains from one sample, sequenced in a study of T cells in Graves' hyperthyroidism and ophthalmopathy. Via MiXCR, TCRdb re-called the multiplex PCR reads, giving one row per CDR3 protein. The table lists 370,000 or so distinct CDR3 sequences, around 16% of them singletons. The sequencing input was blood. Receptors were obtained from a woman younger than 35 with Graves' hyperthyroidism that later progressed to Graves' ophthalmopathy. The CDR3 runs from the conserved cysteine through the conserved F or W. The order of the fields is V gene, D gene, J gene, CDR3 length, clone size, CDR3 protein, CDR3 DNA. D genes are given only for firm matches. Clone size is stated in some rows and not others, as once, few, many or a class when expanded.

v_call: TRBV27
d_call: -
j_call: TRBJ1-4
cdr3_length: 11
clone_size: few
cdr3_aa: CASSWGGVLFF
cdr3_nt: TGTGCCAGCAGTTGGGGGGGCGTTCTGTTTTTT

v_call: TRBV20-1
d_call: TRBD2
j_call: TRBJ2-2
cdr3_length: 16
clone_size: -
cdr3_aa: CSARDGERETAGELFF
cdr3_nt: TGCAGTGCTAGAGATGGGGAGCGGGAGACGGCCGGGGAGCTGTTTTTT

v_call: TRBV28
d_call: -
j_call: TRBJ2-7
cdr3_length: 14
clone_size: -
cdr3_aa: CASSLDRPTYEQYF
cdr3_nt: TGTGCCAGCAGTTTAGACAGACCGACGTACGAGCAGTACTTC

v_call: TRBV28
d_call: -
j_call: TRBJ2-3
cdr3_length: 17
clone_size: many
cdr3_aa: CASSSITQGGNTDTQYF
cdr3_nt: TGTGCCAGCAGTTCGATCACACAGGGAGGGAACACAGATACGCAGTATTTT

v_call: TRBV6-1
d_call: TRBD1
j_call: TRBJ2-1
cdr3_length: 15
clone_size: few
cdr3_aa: CASRPGQGLYNEQFF
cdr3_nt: TGTGCCAGCAGGCCCGGACAGGGTCTATACAATGAGCAGTTCTTC

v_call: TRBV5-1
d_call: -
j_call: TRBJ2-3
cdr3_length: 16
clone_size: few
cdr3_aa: CASQGLSLASTDTQYF
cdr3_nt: TGCGCCAGCCAGGGGTTATCACTCGCTAGCACAGATACGCAGTATTTT

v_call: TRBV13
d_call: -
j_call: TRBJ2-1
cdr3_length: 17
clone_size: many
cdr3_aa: CASSLLVAGRTSGEQFF
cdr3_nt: TGTGCCAGCAGCTTATTAGTCGCGGGGCGAACAAGCGGTGAGCAGTTCTTC

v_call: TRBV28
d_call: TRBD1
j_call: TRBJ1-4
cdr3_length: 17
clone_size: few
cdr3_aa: CASSLFLRTGRSEKLFF
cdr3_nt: TGTGCCAGCAGTTTATTTCTCCGGACAGGGCGAAGTGAAAAACTGTTTTTT

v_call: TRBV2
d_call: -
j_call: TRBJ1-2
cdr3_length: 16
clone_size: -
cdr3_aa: CASHDAGGAGEYGYTF
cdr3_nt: TGTGCCAGCCACGACGCGGGGGGGGCGGGGGAGTATGGCTACACCTTC

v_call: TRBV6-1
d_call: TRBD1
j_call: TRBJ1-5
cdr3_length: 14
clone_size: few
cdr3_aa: CASSWTGVDQPQHF
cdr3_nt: TGTGCCAGCAGCTGGACAGGGGTTGACCAGCCCCAGCATTTT

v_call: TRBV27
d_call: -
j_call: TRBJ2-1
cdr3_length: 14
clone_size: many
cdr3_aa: CASTPLEGGNEQFF
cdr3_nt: TGTGCCAGCACCCCCCTAGAAGGCGGTAATGAGCAGTTCTTC

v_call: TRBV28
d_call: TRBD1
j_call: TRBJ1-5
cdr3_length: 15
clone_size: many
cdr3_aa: CATSQGALSNQPQHF
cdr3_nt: TGTGCCACCTCCCAGGGGGCCCTTAGCAATCAGCCCCAGCATTTT

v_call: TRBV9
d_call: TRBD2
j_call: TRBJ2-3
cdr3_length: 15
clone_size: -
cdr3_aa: CASTRAAGVVDTQYF
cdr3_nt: TGTGCCAGCACCCGGGCAGCGGGAGTGGTAGATACGCAGTATTTT

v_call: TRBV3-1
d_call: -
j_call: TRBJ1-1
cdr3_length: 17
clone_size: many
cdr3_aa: CASSRTTAGRMNTEAFF
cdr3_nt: TGTGCCAGCAGCCGCACGACGGCGGGGCGCATGAACACTGAAGCTTTCTTT

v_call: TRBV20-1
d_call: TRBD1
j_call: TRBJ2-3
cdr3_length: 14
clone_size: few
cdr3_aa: CSARGALTGCTQYF
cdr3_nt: TGCAGTGCTAGAGGTGCTCTGACAGGGTGTACGCAGTATTTT

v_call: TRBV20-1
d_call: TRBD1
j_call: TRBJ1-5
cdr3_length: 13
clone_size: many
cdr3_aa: CSGRQGPYQPQHF
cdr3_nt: TGCAGTGGCCGACAGGGGCCTTATCAGCCCCAGCATTTT

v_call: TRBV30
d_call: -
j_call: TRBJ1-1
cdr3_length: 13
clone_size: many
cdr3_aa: CAWSRQVDTEAFF
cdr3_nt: TGTGCCTGGAGTAGGCAGGTGGACACTGAAGCTTTCTTT

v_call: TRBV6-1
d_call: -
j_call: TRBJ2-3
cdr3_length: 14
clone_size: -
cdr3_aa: CASREDQASDTQYF
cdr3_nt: TGTGCCAGCAGAGAGGACCAAGCGTCAGATACGCAGTATTTT

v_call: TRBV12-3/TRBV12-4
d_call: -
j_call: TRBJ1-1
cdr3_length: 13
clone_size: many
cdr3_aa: CASTNGQNTEAFF
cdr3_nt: TGTGCCAGCACCAACGGACAGAACACTGAAGCTTTCTTT

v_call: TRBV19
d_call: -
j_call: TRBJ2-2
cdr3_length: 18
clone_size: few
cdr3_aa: CASIRDGYLHLNTGELFF
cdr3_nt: TGTGCCAGTATTCGGGACGGCTACCTCCACTTAAACACCGGGGAGCTGTTTTTT

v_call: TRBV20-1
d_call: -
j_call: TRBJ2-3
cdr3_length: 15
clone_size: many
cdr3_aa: CSARAGTTSTDTQYF
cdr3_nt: TGCAGTGCTAGAGCGGGTACCACTAGCACAGATACGCAGTATTTT

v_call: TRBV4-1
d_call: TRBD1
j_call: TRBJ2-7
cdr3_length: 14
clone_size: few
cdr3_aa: CASSQGDRVYEQYF
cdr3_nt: TGCGCCAGCAGCCAAGGCGACAGGGTCTACGAGCAGTACTTC

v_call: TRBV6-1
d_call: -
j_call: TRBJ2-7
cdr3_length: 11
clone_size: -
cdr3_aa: CASHRFGEQYF
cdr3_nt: TGTGCCAGCCACAGGTTTGGGGAGCAGTACTTC

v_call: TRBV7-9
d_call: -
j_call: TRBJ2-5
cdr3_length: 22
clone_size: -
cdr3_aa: CASSPTPGVSCSGRWVGETQYF
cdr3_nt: TGTGCCAGCAGCCCGACCCCTGGGGTTAGTTGTAGCGGACGGTGGGTTGGAGAGACCCAGTACTTC

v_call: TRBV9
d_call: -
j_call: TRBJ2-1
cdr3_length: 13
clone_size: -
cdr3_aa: CASSVATNDEQFF
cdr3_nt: TGTGCCAGCAGCGTAGCCACTAATGATGAGCAGTTCTTC

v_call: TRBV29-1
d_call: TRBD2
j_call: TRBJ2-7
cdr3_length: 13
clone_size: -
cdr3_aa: CSVGWREGYEQYF
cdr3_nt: TGCAGCGTTGGGTGGCGGGAGGGCTACGAGCAGTACTTC

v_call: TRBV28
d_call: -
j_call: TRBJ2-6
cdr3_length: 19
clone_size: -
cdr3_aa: CASSPTFPGYYSGANVLTF
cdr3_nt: TGTGCCAGCAGCCCTACTTTCCCAGGGTACTACTCTGGGGCCAACGTCCTGACTTTC

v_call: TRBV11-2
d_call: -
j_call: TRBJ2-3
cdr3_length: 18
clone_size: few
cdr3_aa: CASSFGEVAGRVTDTQYF
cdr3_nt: TGTGCCAGCAGCTTTGGTGAGGTGGCGGGACGGGTCACAGATACGCAGTATTTT

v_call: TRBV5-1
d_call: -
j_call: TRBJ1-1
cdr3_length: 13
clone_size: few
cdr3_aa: CASSLGQDTEAFF
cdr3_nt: TGCGCCAGCAGCTTGGGACAGGACACTGAAGCTTTCTTT

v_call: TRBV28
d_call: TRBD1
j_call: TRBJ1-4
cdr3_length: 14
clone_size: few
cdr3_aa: CASSLWDRVEKLFF
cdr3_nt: TGTGCCAGCAGTTTATGGGACAGGGTTGAAAAACTGTTTTTT

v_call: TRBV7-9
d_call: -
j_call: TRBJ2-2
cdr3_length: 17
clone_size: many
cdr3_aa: CASSAIEGRTNTGELFF
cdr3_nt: TGTGCCAGCAGCGCTATTGAGGGACGGACTAACACCGGGGAGCTGTTTTTT

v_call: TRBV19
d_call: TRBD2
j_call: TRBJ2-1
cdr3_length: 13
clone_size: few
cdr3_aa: CASRPSGINEQFF
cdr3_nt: TGTGCCAGTAGGCCTAGCGGAATCAATGAGCAGTTCTTC

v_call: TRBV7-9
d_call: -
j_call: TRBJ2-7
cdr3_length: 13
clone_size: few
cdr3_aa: CASSLAWRNEQYF
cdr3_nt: TGTGCCAGCAGCTTAGCGTGGAGAAACGAGCAGTACTTC

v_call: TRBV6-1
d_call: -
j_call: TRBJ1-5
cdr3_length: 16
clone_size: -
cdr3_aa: CASSSRTVYSNQPQHF
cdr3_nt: TGTGCCAGCAGCTCCCGGACAGTCTATAGCAATCAGCCCCAGCATTTT

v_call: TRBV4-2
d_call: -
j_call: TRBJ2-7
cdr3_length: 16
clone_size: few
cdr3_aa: CASSQVVQDTTYEQYF
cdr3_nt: TGTGCCAGCAGCCAAGTAGTACAGGACACAACCTACGAGCAGTACTTC

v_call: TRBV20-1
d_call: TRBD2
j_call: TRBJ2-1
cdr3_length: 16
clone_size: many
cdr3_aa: CSSLAGGLAYDNEQFF
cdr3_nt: TGCAGTTCACTAGCGGGAGGCCTCGCTTACGACAATGAGCAGTTCTTC

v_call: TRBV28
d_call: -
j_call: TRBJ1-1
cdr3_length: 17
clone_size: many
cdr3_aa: CASSLSPTGIINTEAFF
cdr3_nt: TGTGCCAGCAGTTTATCCCCTACAGGGATCATCAACACTGAAGCTTTCTTT

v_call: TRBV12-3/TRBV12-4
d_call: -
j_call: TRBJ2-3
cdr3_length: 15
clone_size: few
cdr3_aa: CASSSVGGSTDTQYF
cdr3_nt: TGTGCCAGCAGTTCCGTGGGAGGTAGCACAGATACGCAGTATTTT

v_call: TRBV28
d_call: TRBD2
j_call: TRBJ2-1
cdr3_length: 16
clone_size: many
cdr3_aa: CASSLPASGRVGEQFF
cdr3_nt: TGTGCCAGCAGTTTACCGGCTAGCGGGAGGGTGGGCGAGCAGTTCTTC

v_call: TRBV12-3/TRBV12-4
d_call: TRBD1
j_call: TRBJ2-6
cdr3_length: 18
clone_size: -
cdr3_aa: CASSSKITGDTGANVLTF
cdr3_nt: TGTGCCAGCAGTTCAAAAATAACAGGGGATACTGGGGCCAACGTCCTGACTTTC